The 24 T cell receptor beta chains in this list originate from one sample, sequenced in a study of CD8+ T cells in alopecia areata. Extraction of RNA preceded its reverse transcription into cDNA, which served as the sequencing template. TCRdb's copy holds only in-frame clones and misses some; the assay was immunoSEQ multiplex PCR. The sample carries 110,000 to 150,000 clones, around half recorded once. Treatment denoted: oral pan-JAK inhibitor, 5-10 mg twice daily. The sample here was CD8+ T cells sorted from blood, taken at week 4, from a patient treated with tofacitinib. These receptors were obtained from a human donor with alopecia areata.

CDR3 in DNA: TGTGCCAGTAGTATAGTCCTCGGCATCACCGGGGAGCTGTTTTTT. Amino acid sequence: CASSIVLGITGELFF. This rearrangement joins TRBV19 to TRBJ2-2; D gene uncertain. CDR1 and CDR2 from the germline V gene are LNHDA and SQIVND (reference sequence). The CDR3 has 15 residues. V dropped 1 base and J dropped 4 bases, with 10 bases sitting between them.

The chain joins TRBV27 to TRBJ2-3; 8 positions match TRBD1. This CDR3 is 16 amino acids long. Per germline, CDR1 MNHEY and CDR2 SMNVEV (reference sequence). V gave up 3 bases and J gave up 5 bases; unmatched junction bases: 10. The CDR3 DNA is TGTGCCAGCAGTTTTCTCCCGGACAGGGTTGAAGATACGCAGTATTTT. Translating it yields CASSFLPDRVEDTQYF.

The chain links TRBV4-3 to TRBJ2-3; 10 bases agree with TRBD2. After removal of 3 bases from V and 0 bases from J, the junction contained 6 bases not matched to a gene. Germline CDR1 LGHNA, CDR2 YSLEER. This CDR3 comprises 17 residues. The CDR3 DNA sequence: TGCGCCAGCAGCCAGATACTAGCGGGGAGTAGCACAGATACGCAGTATTTT. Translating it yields CASSQILAGSSTDTQYF.

The CDR3 reads CASLQTDEAFF. DNA of the CDR3: TGTGCCAGCCTACAGACGGATGAAGCTTTCTTT. This chain uses TRBV2 with TRBJ1-1; D gene ambiguous. This CDR3 region has 11 residues. The V gene lost 8 bases and the J gene lost 7 bases, with 11 bases spanning the gap. CDR1 is SNHLY, CDR2 FYNNEI, per germline. Complete variable domain (other parts from reference TRBV2 and TRBJ1-1): EPEVTQTPSHQVTQMGQEVILRCVPISNHLYFYWYRQILGQKVEFLVSFYNNEISEKSEIFDDQFSVERPDGSNFTLKIRSTKLEDSAMYFCASLQTDEAFFGQGTRLTVV.

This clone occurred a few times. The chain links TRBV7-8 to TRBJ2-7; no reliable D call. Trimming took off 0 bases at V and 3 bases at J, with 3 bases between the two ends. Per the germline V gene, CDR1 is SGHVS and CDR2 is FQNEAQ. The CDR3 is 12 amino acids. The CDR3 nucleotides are TGTGCCAGCAGCTTAGCGATCTACGAGCAGTACTTC. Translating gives CASSLAIYEQYF.

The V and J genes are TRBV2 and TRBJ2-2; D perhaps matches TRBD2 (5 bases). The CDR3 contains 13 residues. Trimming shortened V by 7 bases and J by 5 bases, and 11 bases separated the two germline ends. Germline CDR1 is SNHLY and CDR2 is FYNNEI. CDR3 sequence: CASNREDTGELFF. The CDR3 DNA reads TGTGCCAGCAACCGGGAAGATACCGGGGAGCTGTTTTTT.

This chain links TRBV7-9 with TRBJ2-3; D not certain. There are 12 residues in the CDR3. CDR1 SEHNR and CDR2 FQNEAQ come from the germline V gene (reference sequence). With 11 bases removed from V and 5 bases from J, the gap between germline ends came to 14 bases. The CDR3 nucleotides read TGTGCCGCCGCCGGAAGCGTAGATACGCAGTATTTT. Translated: CAAAGSVDTQYF.

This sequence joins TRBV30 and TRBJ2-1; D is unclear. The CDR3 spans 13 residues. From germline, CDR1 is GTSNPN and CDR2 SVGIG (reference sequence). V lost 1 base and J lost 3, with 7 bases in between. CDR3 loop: CAWSDLIYNEQFF. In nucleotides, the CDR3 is TGTGCCTGGAGTGATCTTATCTACAATGAGCAGTTCTTC.

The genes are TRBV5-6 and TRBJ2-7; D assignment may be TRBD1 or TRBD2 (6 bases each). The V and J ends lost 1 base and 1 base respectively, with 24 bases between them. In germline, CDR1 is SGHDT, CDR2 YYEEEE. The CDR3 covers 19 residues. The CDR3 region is CASSLLAGVGPAGSYEQYF. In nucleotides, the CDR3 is TGTGCCAGCAGCTTGCTCGCAGGGGTGGGGCCGGCGGGGTCCTACGAGCAGTACTTC.

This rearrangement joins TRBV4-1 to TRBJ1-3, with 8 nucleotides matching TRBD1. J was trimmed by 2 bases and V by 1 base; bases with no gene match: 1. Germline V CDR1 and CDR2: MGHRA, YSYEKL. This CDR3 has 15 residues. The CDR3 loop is CASSQAQGAGNTIYF. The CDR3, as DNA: TGCGCCAGCAGCCAAGCACAGGGGGCTGGAAACACCATATATTTT.

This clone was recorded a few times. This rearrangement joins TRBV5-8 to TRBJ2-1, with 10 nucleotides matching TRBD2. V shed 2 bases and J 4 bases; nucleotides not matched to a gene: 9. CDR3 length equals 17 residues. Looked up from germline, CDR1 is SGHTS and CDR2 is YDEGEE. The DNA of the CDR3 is TGTGCCAGCAGCTTCACTAGCGGGGTCCATCCATACAATGAGCAGTTCTTC. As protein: CASSFTSGVHPYNEQFF.

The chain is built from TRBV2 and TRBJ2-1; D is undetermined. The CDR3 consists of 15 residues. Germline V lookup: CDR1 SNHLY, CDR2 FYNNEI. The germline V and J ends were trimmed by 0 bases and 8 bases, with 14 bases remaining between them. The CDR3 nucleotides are TGTGCCAGCAGTGAAGCACGCCTTTTTGGCGATGAGCAGTTCTTC. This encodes CASSEARLFGDEQFF. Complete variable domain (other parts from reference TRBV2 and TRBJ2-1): EPEVTQTPSHQVTQMGQEVILRCVPISNHLYFYWYRQILGQKVEFLVSFYNNEISEKSEIFDDQFSVERPDGSNFTLKIRSTKLEDSAMYFCASSEARLFGDEQFFGPGTRLTVL.

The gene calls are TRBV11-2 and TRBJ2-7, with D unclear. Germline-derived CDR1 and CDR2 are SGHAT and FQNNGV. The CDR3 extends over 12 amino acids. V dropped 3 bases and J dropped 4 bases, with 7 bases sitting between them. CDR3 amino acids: CASSFERYEQYF. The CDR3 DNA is TGTGCCAGCAGCTTCGAGAGATACGAGCAGTACTTC.

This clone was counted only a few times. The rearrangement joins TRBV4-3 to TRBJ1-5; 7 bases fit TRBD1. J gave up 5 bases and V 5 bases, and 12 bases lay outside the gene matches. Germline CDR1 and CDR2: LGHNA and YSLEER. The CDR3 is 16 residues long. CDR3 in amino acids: CASSFNQGGAYQPQHF. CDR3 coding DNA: TGCGCCAGCAGCTTTAACCAGGGGGGGGCCTATCAGCCCCAGCATTTT.

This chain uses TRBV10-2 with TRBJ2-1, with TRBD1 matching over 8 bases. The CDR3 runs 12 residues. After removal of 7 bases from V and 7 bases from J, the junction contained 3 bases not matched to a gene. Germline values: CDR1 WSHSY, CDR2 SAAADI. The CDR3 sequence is CASTGGFNEQFF. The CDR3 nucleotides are TGCGCCAGCACAGGGGGCTTTAATGAGCAGTTCTTC.

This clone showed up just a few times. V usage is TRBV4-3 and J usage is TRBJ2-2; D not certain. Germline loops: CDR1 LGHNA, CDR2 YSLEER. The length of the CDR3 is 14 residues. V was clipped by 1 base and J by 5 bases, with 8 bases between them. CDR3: CASSQVEATGELFF. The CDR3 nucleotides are TGCGCCAGCAGCCAAGTTGAAGCTACCGGGGAGCTGTTTTTT.

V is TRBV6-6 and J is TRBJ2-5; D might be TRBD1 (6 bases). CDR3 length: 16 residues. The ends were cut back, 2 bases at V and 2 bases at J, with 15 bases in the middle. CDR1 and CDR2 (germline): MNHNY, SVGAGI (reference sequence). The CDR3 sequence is CASSYLQDRSQETQYF. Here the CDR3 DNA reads TGTGCCAGCAGTTACCTCCAGGACAGATCACAAGAGACCCAGTACTTC.

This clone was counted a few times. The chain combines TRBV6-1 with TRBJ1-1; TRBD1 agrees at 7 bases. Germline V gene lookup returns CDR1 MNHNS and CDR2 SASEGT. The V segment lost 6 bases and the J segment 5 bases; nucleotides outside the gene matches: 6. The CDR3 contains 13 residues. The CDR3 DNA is TGTGCCAGCAGGGACAGGTTTTATACTGAAGCTTTCTTT. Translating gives CASRDRFYTEAFF.

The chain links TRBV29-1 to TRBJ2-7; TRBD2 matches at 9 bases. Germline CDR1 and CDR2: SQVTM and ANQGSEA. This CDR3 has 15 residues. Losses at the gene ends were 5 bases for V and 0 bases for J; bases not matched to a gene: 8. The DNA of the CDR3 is TGCAGCGTTTCGAGACTAGCGGAGAGCTCCTACGAGCAGTACTTC. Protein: CSVSRLAESSYEQYF.

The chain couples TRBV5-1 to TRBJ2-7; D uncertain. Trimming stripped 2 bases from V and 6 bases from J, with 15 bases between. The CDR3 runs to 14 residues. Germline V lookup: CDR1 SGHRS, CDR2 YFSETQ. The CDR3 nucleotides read TGCGCCAGCAGCTTAGTTTTCGGCGGAACCGAGCAGTACTTC. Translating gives CASSLVFGGTEQYF.

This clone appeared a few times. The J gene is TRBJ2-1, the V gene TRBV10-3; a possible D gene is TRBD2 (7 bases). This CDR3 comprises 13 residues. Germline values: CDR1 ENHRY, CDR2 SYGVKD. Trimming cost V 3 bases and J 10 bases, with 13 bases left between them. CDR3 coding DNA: TGTGCCATCAGTGACGGGGGGCCCAGGGAGCAGTTCTTC. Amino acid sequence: CAISDGGPREQFF.

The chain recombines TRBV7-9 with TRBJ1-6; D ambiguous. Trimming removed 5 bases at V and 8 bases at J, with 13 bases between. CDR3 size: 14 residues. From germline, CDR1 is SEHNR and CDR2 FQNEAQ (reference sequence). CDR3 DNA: TGTGCCAGCAGCCTGGGGTTGGGAGATTCACCCCTCCACTTT. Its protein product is CASSLGLGDSPLHF.

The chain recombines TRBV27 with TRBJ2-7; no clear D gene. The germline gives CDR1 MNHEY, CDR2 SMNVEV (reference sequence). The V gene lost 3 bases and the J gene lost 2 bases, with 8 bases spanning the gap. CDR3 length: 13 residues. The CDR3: CASSFPGTYEQYF. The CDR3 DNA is TGTGCCAGCAGTTTTCCAGGAACCTACGAGCAGTACTTC.

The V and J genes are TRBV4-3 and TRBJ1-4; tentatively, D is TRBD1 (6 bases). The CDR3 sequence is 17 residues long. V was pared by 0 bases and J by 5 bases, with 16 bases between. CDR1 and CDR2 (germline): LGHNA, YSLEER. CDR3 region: CASSQDRLDSENEKLFF. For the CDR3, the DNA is TGCGCCAGCAGCCAAGACCGATTGGACAGTGAGAATGAAAAACTGTTTTTT.